This TCR beta chain is drawn from a study of blood T cells in healthy people across ages. Whole-study findings and limits: Lack of knowledge of donor CMV status possibly confounded expanded clonotype changes. Greater diversity and more naive CD4+ cells were seen in long-lived donors than in aged donors. A roughly linear age-dependent decrease characterized TCR beta diversity per million T cells.

The CDR3 spans 13 residues. Germline V gives CDR1 DFQATT, CDR2 SNEGSKA (reference sequence). A few counts support this clonotype. Its antigen is unknown. The authors ran a second PCR of about 6 to 11 cycles using a sample-barcoded 5' primer and a J-beta primer mix. In TCRdb, the 5' RACE reads were re-called with MiXCR into one record per CDR3 protein. The sample carries 750,000 to 850,000 distinct CDR3 sequences, 25% recorded once. These data also formed part of another study, on T cells of mothers and their children. That report adds: Mothers and children who were related shared slightly more overlap than unrelated pairs, but not significantly more.

This chain connects TRBV20-1 to TRBJ2-5; D may be TRBD2 (5 bases). The assigned J gene may be wrong: the sequence end matches TRBJ2-7 better. This sequence was found in a boy younger than 18 in good health. Sequences were obtained from blood. The CDR3 bases are TGCAGTGCGAATCGGGAAACCCACTACGAGCAGTACTTC. This codes for CSANRETHYEQYF.